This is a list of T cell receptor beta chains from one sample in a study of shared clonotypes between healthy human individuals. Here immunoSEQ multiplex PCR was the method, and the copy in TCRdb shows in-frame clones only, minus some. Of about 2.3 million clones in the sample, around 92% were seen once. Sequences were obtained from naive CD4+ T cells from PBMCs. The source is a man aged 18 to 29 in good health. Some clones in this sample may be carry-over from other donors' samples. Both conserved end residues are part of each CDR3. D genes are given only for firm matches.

cdr3_aa: CASSLAWIGSSGNTIYF; v_call: TRBV5-1; d_call: -; j_call: TRBJ1-3
cdr3_aa: CASSPTLPGVETQYF; v_call: TRBV18; d_call: -; j_call: TRBJ2-5
cdr3_aa: CASSTRGPQKDTQYF; v_call: TRBV6-1; d_call: -; j_call: TRBJ2-3
cdr3_aa: CSVEVHRDTEAFF; v_call: TRBV29-1; d_call: -; j_call: TRBJ1-1
cdr3_aa: CASGRLDTNEKLFF; v_call: TRBV27; d_call: -; j_call: TRBJ1-4
cdr3_aa: CASSDSHGRSF; v_call: TRBV6-5; d_call: -; j_call: TRBJ1-2
cdr3_aa: CASSPTGGYYNEQFF; v_call: TRBV18; d_call: TRBD1; j_call: TRBJ2-1
cdr3_aa: CASSTLAGGEQYF; v_call: TRBV6-1; d_call: -; j_call: TRBJ2-7
cdr3_aa: CASSPIIGGTYNEQFF; v_call: TRBV5-1; d_call: -; j_call: TRBJ2-1
cdr3_aa: CASSLNPDRDGEQYF; v_call: TRBV5-1; d_call: TRBD1; j_call: TRBJ2-7
cdr3_aa: CSVETSGRATDTQYF; v_call: TRBV29-1; d_call: TRBD2; j_call: TRBJ2-3
cdr3_aa: CASSRQAGGESDEQFF; v_call: TRBV4-2; d_call: TRBD2; j_call: TRBJ2-1
cdr3_aa: CASSSKLGADTQYF; v_call: TRBV7-2; d_call: -; j_call: TRBJ2-3
cdr3_aa: CASSYSPNEKLFF; v_call: TRBV6-5; d_call: -; j_call: TRBJ1-4
cdr3_aa: CASHTGNTEAFF; v_call: TRBV2; d_call: -; j_call: TRBJ1-1
cdr3_aa: CATQPGTGNYGYTF; v_call: TRBV2; d_call: TRBD1; j_call: TRBJ1-2
cdr3_aa: CASSLGRVTAGDSYEQYF; v_call: TRBV13; d_call: TRBD2; j_call: TRBJ2-7
cdr3_aa: CASSTPHRENTEAFF; v_call: TRBV19; d_call: -; j_call: TRBJ1-1
cdr3_aa: CASSFSARQNTEAFF; v_call: TRBV7-8; d_call: -; j_call: TRBJ1-1
cdr3_aa: CASSFSDRAGQETQYF; v_call: TRBV7-3; d_call: TRBD1; j_call: TRBJ2-5
cdr3_aa: CASSSGTSRETQYF; v_call: TRBV28; d_call: TRBD2; j_call: TRBJ2-5
cdr3_aa: CASSPPGQAGSYGYTF; v_call: TRBV18; d_call: TRBD1; j_call: TRBJ1-2
cdr3_aa: CASSLDYSSGRETQYF; v_call: TRBV7-9; d_call: TRBD2; j_call: TRBJ2-5